The source of this TCR beta chain is a study of cytomegalovirus exposure and HLA in healthy donors. Comment on this clone: Its antigen is not identified.

The study, taken as a whole, reports: One variant, a missense change in DCLRE1C, was linked in a later analysis to TCR beta V- and J-gene trimming. Rare TCR sequences predominated, though certain public TCRs were found in many donors.

The V gene lost 1 base and the J gene lost 10 bases, with 10 bases spanning the gap. The CDR3 covers 12 residues. Germline loops: CDR1 SGHVS, CDR2 FQNEAQ. With 60 Vbeta and 13 Jbeta primers, the PCR was carried out. The data were produced by immunoSEQ multiplex PCR, yet TCRdb's version contains in-frame clones alone and is incomplete. The table lists around 68,000 clones, around 70% of them singletons. The receptor's source is a woman in her 30s in good health and CMV-seronegative. The chain combines TRBV7-8 with TRBJ1-1; the D is unclear. Sequencing was carried out using PBMCs. This CDR3 reads CASSLDTRRAFF. The DNA for the CDR3 is TGTGCCAGCAGCTTAGATACTCGTCGAGCTTTCTTT. The full variable domain, its missing parts supplied by reference TRBV7-8 and TRBJ1-1, is GAGVSQSPRYKVAKRGQDVALRCDPISGHVSLFWYQQALGQGPEFLTYFQNEAQLDKSGLPSDRFFAERPEGSVSTLKIQRTQQEDSAVYLCASSLDTRRAFFGQGTRLTVV.